These T cell receptor beta chains were read from a single sample in a study of control samples from healthy donors and cancer patients. Data came from immunoSEQ multiplex PCR; TCRdb stores just in-frame clones and leaves some out. This sample has about 100,000 clones, with roughly nine tenths found just once. The sequenced material came from blood. These receptors came from a woman aged 50 to 60 in good health. The CDR3 runs from the conserved cysteine through the conserved F or W. A D gene is named only where the DNA matches it firmly. Part of the rows lack a size; the others show once, few, many or a class for expanded clones.

DNA,CDR3,size,J,V,D
TGTGCCAGCTCAACGATTAACACCGGGGAGCTGTTTTTT,CASSTINTGELFF,-,TRBJ2-2,TRBV18,-
TGTGCCAGCAGCGATCTCGGGGGGCGGACCGGGGAGCTGTTTTTT,CASSDLGGRTGELFF,-,TRBJ2-2,TRBV5-6,-
TGTGCTAGTGGAGTAGCTTTCTTT,CASGVAFF,-,TRBJ1-1,TRBV12-5,-
TGCAGCGTCGGCGAGGGATCCAATCAGCCCCAGCATTTT,CSVGEGSNQPQHF,once,TRBJ1-5,TRBV29-1,-
TGTGCCAGCAGCTTGGGACAGGGTGGCTATGGCTACACCTTC,CASSLGQGGYGYTF,-,TRBJ1-2,TRBV5-4,TRBD1
TGTGCCAGCAGCTTATTTGGACCGAACACTGAAGCTTTCTTT,CASSLFGPNTEAFF,-,TRBJ1-1,TRBV11-3,-
TGTGCCACCTCCTCCTCGGGCACAGATACGCAGTATTTT,CATSSSGTDTQYF,-,TRBJ2-3,TRBV15,-
TGTGCCAGCAGCGTTAGCGGGGATTACACAGATACGCAGTATTTT,CASSVSGDYTDTQYF,many,TRBJ2-3,TRBV9,TRBD2
TGCGCCAGCAGCTTCGAGACCCCTAACACTGAAGCTTTCTTT,CASSFETPNTEAFF,once,TRBJ1-1,TRBV5-1,-
TGTGCCTCCTGCGGAGGGCTAATATCAGGGGAGCTGTTTTTT,CASCGGLISGELFF,-,TRBJ2-2,TRBV25-1,-
TGCGCCAGCAGCCGTGTCTCTGGGGAGACCCAGTACTTC,CASSRVSGETQYF,-,TRBJ2-5,TRBV5-1,-